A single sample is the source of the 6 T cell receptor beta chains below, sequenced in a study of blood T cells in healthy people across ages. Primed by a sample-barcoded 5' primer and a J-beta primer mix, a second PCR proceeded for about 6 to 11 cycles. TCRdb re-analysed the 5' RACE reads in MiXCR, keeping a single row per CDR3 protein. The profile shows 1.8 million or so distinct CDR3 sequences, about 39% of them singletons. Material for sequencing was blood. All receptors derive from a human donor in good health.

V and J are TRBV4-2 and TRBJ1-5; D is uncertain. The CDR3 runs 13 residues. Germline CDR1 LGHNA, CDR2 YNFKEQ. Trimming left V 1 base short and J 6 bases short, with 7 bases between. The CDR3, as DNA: TGTGCCAGCAGCCAAGGCAGCGTTCAGCCCCAGCATTTT. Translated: CASSQGSVQPQHF.

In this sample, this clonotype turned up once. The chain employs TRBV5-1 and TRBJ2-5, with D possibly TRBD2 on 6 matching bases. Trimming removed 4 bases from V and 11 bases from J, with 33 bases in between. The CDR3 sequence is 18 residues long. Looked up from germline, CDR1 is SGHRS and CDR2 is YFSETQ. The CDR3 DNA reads TGCGCCAGCAGCCGAGACGGGTTCTACGAAGTCGGGCGGGACCAGCAGTACTTC. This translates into CASSRDGFYEVGRDQQYF.

CDR3 bases: TGTGCCAGCATTGCTTTTGCGACGGCAGATACGCAGTATTTT. Translating gives CASIAFATADTQYF. This chain joins TRBV12-3 or TRBV12-4 and TRBJ2-3; no definite D call. The CDR3 covers 14 residues. V was trimmed by 7 bases and J by 4 bases, leaving 15 bases between them.

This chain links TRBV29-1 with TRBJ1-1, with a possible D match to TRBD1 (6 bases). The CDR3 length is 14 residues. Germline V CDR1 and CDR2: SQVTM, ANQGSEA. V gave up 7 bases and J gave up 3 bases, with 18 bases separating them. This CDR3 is CSAVPGVGDTEAFF. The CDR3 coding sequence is TGCAGCGCCGTACCAGGGGTTGGTGACACTGAAGCTTTCTTT.

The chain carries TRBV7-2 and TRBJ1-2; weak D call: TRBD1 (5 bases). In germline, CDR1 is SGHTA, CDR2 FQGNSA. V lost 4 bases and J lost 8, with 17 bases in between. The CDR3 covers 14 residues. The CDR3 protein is CASSSRAGSDGYTF. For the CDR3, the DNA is TGTGCCAGCAGCTCCAGGGCGGGGAGTGACGGCTACACCTTC. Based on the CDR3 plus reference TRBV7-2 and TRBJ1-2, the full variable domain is GAGVSQSPSNKVTEKGKDVELRCDPISGHTALYWYRQSLGQGLEFLIYFQGNSAPDKSGLPSDRFSAERTGGSVSTLTIQRTQQEDSAVYLCASSSRAGSDGYTFGSGTRLTVV.

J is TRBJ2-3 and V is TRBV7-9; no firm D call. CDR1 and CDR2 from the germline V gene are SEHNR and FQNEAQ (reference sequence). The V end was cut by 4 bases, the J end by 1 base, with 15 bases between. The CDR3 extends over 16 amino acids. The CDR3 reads CASSSPGPSGTDTQYF. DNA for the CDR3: TGTGCCAGCAGCTCACCCGGGCCGTCCGGCACAGATACGCAGTATTTT.